This T cell receptor (beta chain) was captured in a study of blood T cell repertoires in COVID-19. Repertoires were generated with immunoSEQ multiplex PCR, while TCRdb's copy carries only in-frame clones and drops some. The sample records 72,000 or so clones, 75% to 90% being singletons. This clone was seen once. Input material: peripheral blood. The sequence came from a woman of 80 years or more with active or convalescent COVID-19.

As DNA, the CDR3 is TGTGCCACCGCCCCCGGGGGAAATCAGCCCCAGCATTTT. Translation gives CATAPGGNQPQHF. The chain links TRBV10-3 to TRBJ1-5; TRBD1 might be the D (5 bases). Germline V CDR1 and CDR2: ENHRY, SYGVKD. V lost 10 bases to trimming and J lost 4 bases, with 14 bases between them. There are 13 residues in the CDR3.